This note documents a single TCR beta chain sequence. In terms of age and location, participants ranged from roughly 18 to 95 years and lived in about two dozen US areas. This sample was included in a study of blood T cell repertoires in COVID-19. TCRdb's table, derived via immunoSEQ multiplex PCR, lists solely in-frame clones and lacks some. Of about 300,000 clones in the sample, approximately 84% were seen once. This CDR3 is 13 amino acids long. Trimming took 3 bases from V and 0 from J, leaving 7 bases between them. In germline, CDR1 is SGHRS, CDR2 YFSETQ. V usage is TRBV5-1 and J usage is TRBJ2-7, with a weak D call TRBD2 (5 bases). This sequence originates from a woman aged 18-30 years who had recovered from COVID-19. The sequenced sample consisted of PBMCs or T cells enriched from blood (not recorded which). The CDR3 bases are TGCGCCAGCAGCTCGGCGGGCTCCTACGAGCAGTACTTC. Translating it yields CASSSAGSYEQYF.